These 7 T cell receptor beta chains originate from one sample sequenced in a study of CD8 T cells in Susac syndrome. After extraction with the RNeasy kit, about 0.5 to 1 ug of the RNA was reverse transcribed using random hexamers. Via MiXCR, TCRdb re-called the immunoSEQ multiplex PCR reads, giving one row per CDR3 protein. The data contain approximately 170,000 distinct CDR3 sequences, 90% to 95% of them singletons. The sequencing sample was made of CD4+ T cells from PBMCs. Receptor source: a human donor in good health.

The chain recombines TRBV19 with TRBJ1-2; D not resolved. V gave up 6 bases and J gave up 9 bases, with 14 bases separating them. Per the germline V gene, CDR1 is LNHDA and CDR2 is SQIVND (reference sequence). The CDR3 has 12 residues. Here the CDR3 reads CASSRSVGSYTF. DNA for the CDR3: TGTGCCAGTAGCCGCAGTGTGGGGAGCTACACCTTC. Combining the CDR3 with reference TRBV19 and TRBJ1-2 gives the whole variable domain DGGITQSPKYLFRKEGQNVTLSCEQNLNHDAMYWYRQDPGQGLRLIYYSQIVNDFQKGDIAEGYSVSREKKESFPLTVTSAQKNPTAFYLCASSRSVGSYTFGSGTRLTVV.

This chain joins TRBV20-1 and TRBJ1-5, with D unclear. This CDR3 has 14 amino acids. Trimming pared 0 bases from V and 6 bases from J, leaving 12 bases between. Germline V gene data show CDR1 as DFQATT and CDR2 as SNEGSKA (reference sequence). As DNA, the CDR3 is TGCAGTGCTAGAGATCGAGGCGGCGGTCAGCCCCAGCATTTT. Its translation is CSARDRGGGQPQHF.

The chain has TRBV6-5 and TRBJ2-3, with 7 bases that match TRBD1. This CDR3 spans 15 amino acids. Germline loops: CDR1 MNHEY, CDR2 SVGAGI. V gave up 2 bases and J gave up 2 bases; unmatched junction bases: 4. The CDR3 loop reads CASSYQGQSTDTQYF. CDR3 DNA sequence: TGTGCCAGCAGTTACCAGGGACAGTCCACAGATACGCAGTATTTT.

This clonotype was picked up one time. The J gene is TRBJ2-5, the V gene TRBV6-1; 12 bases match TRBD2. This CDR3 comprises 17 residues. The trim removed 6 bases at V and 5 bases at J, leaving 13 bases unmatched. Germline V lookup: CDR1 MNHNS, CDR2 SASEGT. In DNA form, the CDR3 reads TGTGCCAGCAGCCACCGAACTCTAGCGGGGGGGCGGGAGACCCAGTACTTC. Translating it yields CASSHRTLAGGRETQYF.

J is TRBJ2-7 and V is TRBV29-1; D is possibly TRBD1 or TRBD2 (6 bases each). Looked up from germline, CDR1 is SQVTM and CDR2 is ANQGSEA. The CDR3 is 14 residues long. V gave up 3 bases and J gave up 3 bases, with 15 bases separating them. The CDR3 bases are TGCAGCGTTGACGGCGTCGGGGGCCTCTACGAGCAGTACTTC. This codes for CSVDGVGGLYEQYF.

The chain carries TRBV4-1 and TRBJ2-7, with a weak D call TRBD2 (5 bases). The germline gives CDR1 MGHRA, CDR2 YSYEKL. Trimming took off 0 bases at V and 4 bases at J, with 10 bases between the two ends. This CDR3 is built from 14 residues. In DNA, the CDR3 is TGCGCCAGCAGCCAAGACTCCACGGGGTACGAGCAGTACTTC. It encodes CASSQDSTGYEQYF.

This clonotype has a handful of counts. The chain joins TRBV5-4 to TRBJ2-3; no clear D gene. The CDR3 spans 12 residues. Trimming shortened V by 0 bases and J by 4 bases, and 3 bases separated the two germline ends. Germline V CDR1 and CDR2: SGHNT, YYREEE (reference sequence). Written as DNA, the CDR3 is TGTGCCAGCAGCTTGGAAGCAGATACGCAGTATTTT. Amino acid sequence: CASSLEADTQYF.